This T cell receptor beta chain was sequenced for a study of T cells in Graves' hyperthyroidism and ophthalmopathy. Overall study results and limits: Using 13 V-J features, a model discriminated ophthalmopathy from stable hyperthyroidism.

This clonotype was seen many times. Its antigen is unidentified. RNA transcripts served as the template for amplifying TCR beta CDR3 regions. The HTBI primer set drove a first-round RT-PCR of the TCR CDR3. MiXCR, run by TCRdb on the multiplex PCR reads, gives a single entry per CDR3 protein. Among 350,000 or so distinct CDR3 sequences listed, around a sixth were seen once. Germline CDR1 MNHEY, CDR2 SVGAGI. This CDR3 has 14 residues. Germline trimming cut 2 bases from V and 7 bases from J; bases unmatched to any gene: 4. Patients with ophthalmopathy all had a Clinical Activity Score of at least 3, a NOSPECS grade of at least 4 and duration under 3 months. Exclusion of patients followed from uncontrolled infection, other autoimmune disease, pregnancy or lactation.

This clonotype was sampled from a woman in her forties with Graves' ophthalmopathy. The V call is TRBV6-5, the J call TRBJ1-2; TRBD1 matches 10 bases. The sample taken for sequencing was blood. CDR3 loop: CASSYGTGVGGYTF. CDR3 sequence (DNA): TGTGCCAGCAGTTACGGGACAGGGGTCGGTGGCTACACCTTC.